Below, one TCR beta chain is given with its context. The antigen is unknown. This specimen belongs to a study of T-cell reconstitution after alpha-beta-depleted transplantation in children. It was with unique molecular identifiers that the TCRbeta library was prepared. One entry per CDR3 protein, called by TCRdb with MiXCR from the PCR reads. Of 98,000 or so distinct CDR3 sequences detected, 20% to 30% appear once; the ten largest clones hold 20% to 25%. The study's findings and limits: T-cell counts and diversity at one year post-transplant came mainly from newly produced T cells.

The sample here was PBMCs, taken before TCRalphabeta/CD19-depleted stem cell transplant. This receptor was obtained from a boy younger than 10 with acute lymphoblastic leukemia, due to receive a stem cell transplant.

As DNA, the CDR3 is TGTGCCAGCAGCTCCGGGACAGTGGGAGAAGCTTTCTTT. It is translated as CASSSGTVGEAFF. This chain uses TRBV5-6 with TRBJ1-1; 7 positions match TRBD1. V lost 3 bases and J lost 8; bases outside the gene matches: 7. This CDR3 spans 13 amino acids. Germline values: CDR1 SGHDT, CDR2 YYEEEE. Based on the CDR3 plus reference TRBV5-6 and TRBJ1-1, the full variable domain is DAGVTQSPTHLIKTRGQQVTLRCSPKSGHDTVSWYQQALGQGPQFIFQYYEEEERQRGNFPDRFSGHQFPNYSSELNVNALLLGDSALYLCASSSGTVGEAFFGQGTRLTVV.